This is a list of T cell receptor beta chains from one sample in a study of PD-1 blockade in classical Hodgkin lymphoma. Clones were sequenced by immunoSEQ multiplex PCR, and TCRdb holds only the in-frame ones, with some missing. The sample lists 90,000 to 110,000 clones, approximately 89% seen once, with 15% to 20% in the top ten. This specimen consisted of peripheral blood mononuclear cells (PBMCs), obtained before the fourth cycle of nivolumab. The source is a human donor with classical Hodgkin lymphoma. The conserved cysteine and the conserved F or W are not part of the CDR3 here. Clone size, where shown, is once, few, many, or a class for clones that have expanded.

clone_size v_call cdr3_aa
- TRBV9 ASSALSSGGGTDTQY
- TRBV7-9 ASSLGGRNSGANVLT
- TRBV19 ASSTSNRGPYEQY
- TRBV28 ASSLGTSSYGYT
- TRBV10-2 ASSVSGANVLT
- TRBV6-6 ASIEDGSGYYGYT
- TRBV29-1 SVGTGGLSGYT
- TRBV27 ASSPQGYGGYGYT
- TRBV5-1 ASSLDWSSSYNEQF
- TRBV10-2 ASSDRGGLQPQH
- TRBV29-1 SVDGGMLHEQY
- TRBV30 AWRGTSGRINEQF
- TRBV29-1 SVDMLGLNEQY
once TRBV11-2 ASSPDRVERGTQY
- TRBV7-2 ASSLRTSSPYEQY
- TRBV5-6 ASSGGYNEQF
- TRBV4-1 ASSQDKSGNYGYT
- TRBV2 ASSERTSGTDTQY
- TRBV10-2 ASSELARNIQY
- TRBV27 ASSSRGGQLNTEAF
- TRBV15 ATSRSPNTEAF
once TRBV5-1 ASSARPPSPEQY